This is a list of T cell receptor beta chains from one sample in a study of cytomegalovirus exposure and HLA in healthy donors. Here immunoSEQ multiplex PCR was the method, and the copy in TCRdb shows in-frame clones only, minus some. The sample lists 63,000 or so clones, around 75% seen once, with 7.4% in the top ten. Sequencing input: PBMCs. The receptors originated from a woman in her twenties or thirties in good health and CMV-seropositive. Each CDR3 is given with its conserved first and last residue. The D gene is left open where the match is weak. Expanded clones are given a class, and other clones once, few, many or no size at all.

>-|-|TRBJ1-1|TRBV7-9
TGTGCCAGCAGCTTGCGCGCAGGCACTGAAGCTTTCTTT
CASSLRAGTEAFF
>-|once|TRBJ2-7|TRBV19
TGTGCCAGTACACAGAAGCTTGGGCAGTACTTC
CASTQKLGQYF
>-|-|TRBJ1-2|TRBV30
TGTGCCTCCCGATTGCAGCCGGGAAACAGTGGCTACACCTTC
CASRLQPGNSGYTF
>TRBD2|many|TRBJ2-1|TRBV10-3
TGTGCCATCAGTGAAAGCGAGGCTAGCGGGGATCACAATGAGCAGTTCTTC
CAISESEASGDHNEQFF
>-|-|TRBJ2-1|TRBV5-6
TGTGCCAGCAGCTTGCGGGGAAACTCCTACAATGAGCAGTTCTTC
CASSLRGNSYNEQFF
>-|-|TRBJ2-6|TRBV2
TGTGCCAGCAGGGAAGGCGTCAGGGCGGTACAGGGGGCCAACGTCCTGACTTTC
CASREGVRAVQGANVLTF
>-|-|TRBJ1-2|TRBV7-8
TGTGCCAGCAGCCTTCTCTCTGGGCAGACGGCCAGTAACTATGGCTACACCTTC
CASSLLSGQTASNYGYTF
>TRBD2|-|TRBJ2-5|TRBV11-2
TGTGCCAGCAGCTTAGATCCCCGACTAGCGGGGTACCAAGAGACCCAGTACTTC
CASSLDPRLAGYQETQYF
>TRBD1|-|TRBJ1-4|TRBV9
TGTGCCAGCAGCTTCGGGACAGGGGAAGTGAGGGAAAAACTGTTTTTT
CASSFGTGEVREKLFF
>TRBD2|-|TRBJ2-7|TRBV11-2
TGTGCCAGCAGCTCTCCGGGACTAGGTGGGCACGAGCAGTACTTC
CASSSPGLGGHEQYF
>TRBD1|-|TRBJ2-1|TRBV19
TGTGCCAGTAGTATGAGGACAGGGTGGGCCTACAATGAGCAGTTCTTC
CASSMRTGWAYNEQFF
>TRBD2|-|TRBJ2-2|TRBV15
TGTGCCACCAGCACCGGGACTAGCGGGATTGCCGGGGAGCTGTTTTTT
CATSTGTSGIAGELFF
>TRBD2|once|TRBJ2-7|TRBV30
TGTGCCTGGAGTGTAATAGGCGGGAGGGCCTACGAGCAGTACTTC
CAWSVIGGRAYEQYF
>-|few|TRBJ2-7|TRBV18
TGTGCCAGCTCCCCCACAGGGGGGGCCTACGAGCAGTACTTC
CASSPTGGAYEQYF
>-|-|TRBJ2-7|TRBV18
TGTGCCAGCTACAGAAATGTATACAAACCCTACGAGCAGTACTTC
CASYRNVYKPYEQYF
>TRBD1|-|TRBJ1-2|TRBV29-1
TGCAGCGTTGAAGGAGGACAGGGGAGACCCTATGGCTACACCTTC
CSVEGGQGRPYGYTF